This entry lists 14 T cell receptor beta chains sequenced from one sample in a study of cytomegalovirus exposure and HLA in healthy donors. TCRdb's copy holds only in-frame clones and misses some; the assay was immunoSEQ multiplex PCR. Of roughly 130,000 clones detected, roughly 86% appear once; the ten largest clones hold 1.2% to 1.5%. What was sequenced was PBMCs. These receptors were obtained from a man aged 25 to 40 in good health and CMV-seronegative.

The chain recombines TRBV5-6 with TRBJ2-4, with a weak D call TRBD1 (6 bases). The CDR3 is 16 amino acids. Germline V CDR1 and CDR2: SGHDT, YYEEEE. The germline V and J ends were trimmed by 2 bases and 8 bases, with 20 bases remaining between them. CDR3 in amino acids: CASSLGSRLKGDIQYF. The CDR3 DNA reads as TGTGCCAGCAGCTTAGGGTCGAGGTTGAAGGGGGACATTCAGTACTTC.

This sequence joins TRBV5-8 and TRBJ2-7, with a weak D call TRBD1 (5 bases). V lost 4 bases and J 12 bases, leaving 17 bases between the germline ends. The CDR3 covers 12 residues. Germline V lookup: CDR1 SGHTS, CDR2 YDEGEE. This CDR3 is CASSLGPTGRYF. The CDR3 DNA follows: TGTGCCAGCAGCCTGGGCCCCACAGGCCGGTACTTC. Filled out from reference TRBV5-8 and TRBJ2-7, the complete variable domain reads EAGVTQSPTHLIKTRGQQATLRCSPISGHTSVYWYQQALGLGLQFLLWYDEGEERNRGNFPPRFSGRQFPNYSSELNVNALELEDSALYLCASSLGPTGRYFGPGTRLTVT.

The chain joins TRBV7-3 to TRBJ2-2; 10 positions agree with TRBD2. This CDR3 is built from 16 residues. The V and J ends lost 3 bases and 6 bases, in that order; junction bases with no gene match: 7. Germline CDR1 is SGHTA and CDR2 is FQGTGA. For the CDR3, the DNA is TGTGCCAGCAGCTTCACAAGCGGGAGGGCCGCCGGGGAGCTGTTTTTT. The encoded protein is CASSFTSGRAAGELFF.

CDR3 protein: CASSDRDRDEQYF. CDR3 bases: TGTGCCAGCAGCGACCGGGACAGAGACGAGCAGTACTTC. The chain couples TRBV7-9 to TRBJ2-7; 7 nucleotides line up with TRBD1. Germline trimming cut 5 bases from V and 5 bases from J; bases unmatched to any gene: 6. Germline-derived CDR1 and CDR2 are SEHNR and FQNEAQ (reference sequence). CDR3 length: 13 residues.

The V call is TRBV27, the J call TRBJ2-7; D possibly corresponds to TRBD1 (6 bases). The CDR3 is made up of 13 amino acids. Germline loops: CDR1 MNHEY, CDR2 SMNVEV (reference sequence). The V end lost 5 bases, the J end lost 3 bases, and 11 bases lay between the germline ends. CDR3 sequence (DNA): TGTGCCAGCAGTCCCTCACAGGGCTACGAGCAGTACTTC. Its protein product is CASSPSQGYEQYF.

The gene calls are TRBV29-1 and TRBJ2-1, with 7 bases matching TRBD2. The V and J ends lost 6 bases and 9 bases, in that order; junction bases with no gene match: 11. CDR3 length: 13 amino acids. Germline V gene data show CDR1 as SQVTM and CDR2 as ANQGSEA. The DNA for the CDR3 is TGCAGCGTGATGGGCGGGGAGGGAGGTGAGCAGTTCTTC. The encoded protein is CSVMGGEGGEQFF.

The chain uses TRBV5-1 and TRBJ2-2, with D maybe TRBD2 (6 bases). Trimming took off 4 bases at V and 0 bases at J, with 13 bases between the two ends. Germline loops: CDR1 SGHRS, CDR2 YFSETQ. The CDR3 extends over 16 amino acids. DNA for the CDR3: TGCGCCAGCAGCCTTGGGACTCCACCGAACACCGGGGAGCTGTTTTTT. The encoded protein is CASSLGTPPNTGELFF.

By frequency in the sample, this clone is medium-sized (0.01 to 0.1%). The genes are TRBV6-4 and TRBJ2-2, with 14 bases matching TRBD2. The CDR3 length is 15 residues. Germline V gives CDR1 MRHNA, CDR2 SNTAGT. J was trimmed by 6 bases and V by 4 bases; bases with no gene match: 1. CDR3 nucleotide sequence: TGTGCCAGCAGTGGACTAGCGGGAGGGCCCGGGGAGCTGTTTTTT. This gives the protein CASSGLAGGPGELFF.

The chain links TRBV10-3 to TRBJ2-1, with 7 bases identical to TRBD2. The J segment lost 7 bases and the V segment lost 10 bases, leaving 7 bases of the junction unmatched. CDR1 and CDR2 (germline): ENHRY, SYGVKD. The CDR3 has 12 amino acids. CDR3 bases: TGTGCCACCGCTAGGGAGGGGAATGAGCAGTTCTTC. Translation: CATAREGNEQFF.

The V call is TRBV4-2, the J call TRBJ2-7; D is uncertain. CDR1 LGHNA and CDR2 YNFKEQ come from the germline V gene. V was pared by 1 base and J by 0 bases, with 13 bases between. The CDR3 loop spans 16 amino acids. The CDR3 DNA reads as TGTGCCAGCAGCCAAGCAACGGTAGAGGCCTCCTACGAGCAGTACTTC. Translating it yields CASSQATVEASYEQYF.

CDR3: CAPTAWGRANVLTF. The CDR3 DNA reads as TGTGCCCCTACTGCGTGGGGGCGGGCCAACGTCCTGACTTTC. This chain uses TRBV7-9 with TRBJ2-6; tentative D call: TRBD1 (6 bases). Per the germline V gene, CDR1 is SEHNR and CDR2 is FQNEAQ (reference sequence). The CDR3 has 14 residues. Between the trimmed V and J ends, which lost 11 bases and 5 bases, there was a span of 16 bases.

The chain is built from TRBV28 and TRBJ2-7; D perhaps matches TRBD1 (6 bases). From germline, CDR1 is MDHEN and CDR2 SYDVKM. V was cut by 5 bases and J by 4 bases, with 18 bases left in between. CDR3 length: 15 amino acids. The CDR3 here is CASSTSGQGIYEQYF. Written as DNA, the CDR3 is TGTGCCAGCAGTACCAGTGGGCAGGGGATATACGAGCAGTACTTC.

CDR3 loop: CASQGGARANYGYTF. DNA for the CDR3: TGTGCCAGCCAAGGAGGGGCAAGAGCTAACTATGGCTACACCTTC. This chain links TRBV2 with TRBJ1-2, with D perhaps matching TRBD1 (5 bases). In germline, CDR1 is SNHLY, CDR2 FYNNEI. The CDR3 totals 15 residues. V was trimmed by 8 bases and J by 0 bases, leaving 16 bases between them.

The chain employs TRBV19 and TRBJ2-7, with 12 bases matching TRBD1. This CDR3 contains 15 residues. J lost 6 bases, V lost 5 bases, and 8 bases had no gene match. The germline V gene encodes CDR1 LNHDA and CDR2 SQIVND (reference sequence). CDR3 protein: CASSDRDRGLREQYF. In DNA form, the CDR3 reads TGTGCCAGTAGTGACCGGGACAGGGGGCTTCGCGAGCAGTACTTC.